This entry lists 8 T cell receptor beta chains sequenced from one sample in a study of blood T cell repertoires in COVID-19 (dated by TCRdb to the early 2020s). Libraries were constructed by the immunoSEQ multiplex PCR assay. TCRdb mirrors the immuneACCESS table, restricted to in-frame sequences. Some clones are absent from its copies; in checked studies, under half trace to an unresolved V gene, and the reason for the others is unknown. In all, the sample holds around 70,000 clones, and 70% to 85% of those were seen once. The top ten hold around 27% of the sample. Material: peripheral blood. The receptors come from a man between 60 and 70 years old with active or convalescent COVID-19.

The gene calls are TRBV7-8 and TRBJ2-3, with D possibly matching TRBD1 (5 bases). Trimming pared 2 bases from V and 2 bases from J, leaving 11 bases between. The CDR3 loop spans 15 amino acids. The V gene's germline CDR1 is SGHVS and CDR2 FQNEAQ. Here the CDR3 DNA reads TGTGCCAGCAGCTTAAGACAGACCTTCACAGATACGCAGTATTTT. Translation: CASSLRQTFTDTQYF.

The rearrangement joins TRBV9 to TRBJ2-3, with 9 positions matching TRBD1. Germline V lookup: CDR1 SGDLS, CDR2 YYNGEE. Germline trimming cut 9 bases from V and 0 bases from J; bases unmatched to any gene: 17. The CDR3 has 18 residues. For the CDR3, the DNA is TGTGCCAACACGACGATCAAAACAGGGGGCTTTAGCACAGATACGCAGTATTTT. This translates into CANTTIKTGGFSTDTQYF.

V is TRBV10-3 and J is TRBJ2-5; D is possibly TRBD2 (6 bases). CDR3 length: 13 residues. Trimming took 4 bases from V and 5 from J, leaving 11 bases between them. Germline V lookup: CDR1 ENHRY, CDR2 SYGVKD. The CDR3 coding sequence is TGTGCCATCAGTGCGACTAGTAGCGAGACCCAGTACTTC. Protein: CAISATSSETQYF.

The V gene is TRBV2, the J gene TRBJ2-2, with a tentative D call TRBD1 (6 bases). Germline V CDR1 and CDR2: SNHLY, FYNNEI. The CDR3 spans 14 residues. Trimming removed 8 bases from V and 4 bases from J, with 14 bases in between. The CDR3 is CASRRDKPTGELFF. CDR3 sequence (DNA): TGTGCCAGCCGTCGGGACAAGCCCACCGGGGAGCTGTTTTTT.

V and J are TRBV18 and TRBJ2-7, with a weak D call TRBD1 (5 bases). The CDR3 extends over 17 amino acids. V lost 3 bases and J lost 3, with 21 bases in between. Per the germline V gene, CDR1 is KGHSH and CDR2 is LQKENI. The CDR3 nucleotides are TGTGCCAGCTCACCTCGGAGAGACAGTGATTTTAGCTACGAGCAGTACTTC. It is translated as CASSPRRDSDFSYEQYF.

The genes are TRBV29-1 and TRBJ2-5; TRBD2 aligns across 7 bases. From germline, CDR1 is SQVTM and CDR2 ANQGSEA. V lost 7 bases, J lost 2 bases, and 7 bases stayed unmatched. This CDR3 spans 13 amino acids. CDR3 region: CSAAGDGQETQYF. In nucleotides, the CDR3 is TGCAGCGCCGCGGGGGATGGACAAGAGACCCAGTACTTC.

The CDR3 protein is CASSYWTGRSGANVLTF. In DNA form, the CDR3 reads TGTGCCAGCAGCTATTGGACAGGGAGGTCTGGGGCCAACGTCCTGACTTTC. The rearrangement joins TRBV7-9 to TRBJ2-6; 8 bases line up with TRBD1. The CDR3 spans 17 residues. V lost 4 bases to trimming and J lost 1 base; unmatched junction nucleotides: 6. The germline gives CDR1 SEHNR, CDR2 FQNEAQ (reference sequence).

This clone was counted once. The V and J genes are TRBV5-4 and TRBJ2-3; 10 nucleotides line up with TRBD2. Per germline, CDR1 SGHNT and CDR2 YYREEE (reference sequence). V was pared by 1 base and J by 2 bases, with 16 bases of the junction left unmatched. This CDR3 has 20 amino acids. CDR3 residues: CASSLPSGGASVYFTDTQYF. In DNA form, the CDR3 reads TGTGCCAGCAGCTTGCCCAGCGGGGGGGCATCGGTATATTTCACAGATACGCAGTATTTT.